This TCR delta chain was found in a study of gamma-delta T cells after stem cell transplantation. The CDR3 runs to 21 residues. Germline CDR1 reads TVYSNPD; CDR2 reads GDNSRS (reference sequence). TCRdb re-processed the RT-PCR reads using CATT. The sample consists of around 1,200 delta-chain clones, 15% to 20% of them appearing once. This clone was counted only a few times. A read error likely explains this, since a far larger clone differs by one base. The same CDR3 is also encoded by other DNA sequences in this sample. This rearrangement joins TRDV3 to TRDJ1; TRDD3 matches at 13 bases. This receptor was identified in a human donor. It is not recorded whose cells these are; they may come from a transplant donor. Material: gamma-delta T cells. The CDR3 sequence: CAFPPTQYWGIRSTFTDKLIF. The CDR3 region has the DNA TGCGCCTTTCCTCCTACACAGTACTGGGGGATACGCTCCACCTTCACCGATAAACTCATCTTT.